A selection of T cell receptor beta chains follows, all from one sample in a study of metastatic and nonmetastatic thyroid tumors. TCRdb reanalyzed the PCR reads with MiXCR. The data contain around 12,000 clones, 9.5% to 13% of them singletons. The sequencing input was blood. Receptors originate from a female donor with papillary thyroid cancer or a benign thyroid nodule (not recorded which). Some clones in this sample may be carry-over from other donors' samples. The CDR3 runs from the conserved cysteine through the conserved F or W. The D gene is left open where the match is weak. The listing skips clone size in some rows; elsewhere it reads once, few, many or a size class.

D gene: TRBD1
V gene: TRBV4-1
clone size: many
J gene: TRBJ1-2
CDR3 protein: CASSQPGWDRGQYGYTF
CDR3 DNA: TGCGCCAGCAGCCAACCGGGCTGGGACAGGGGGCAGTATGGCTACACCTTC

D gene: -
V gene: TRBV7-9
clone size: many
J gene: TRBJ2-1
CDR3 protein: CASSLTGSYNEQFF
CDR3 DNA: TGTGCCAGCAGCTTAACGGGGTCCTACAATGAGCAGTTCTTC

D gene: TRBD2
V gene: TRBV5-4
clone size: many
J gene: TRBJ2-1
CDR3 protein: CASSLVGGRGYNEQFF
CDR3 DNA: TGTGCCAGCAGCTTGGTGGGCGGGAGGGGGTACAATGAGCAGTTCTTC

D gene: TRBD1
V gene: TRBV6-2/TRBV6-3
clone size: medium-sized
J gene: TRBJ2-3
CDR3 protein: CASSYADRGATDTQYF
CDR3 DNA: TGTGCCAGCAGTTACGCGGACAGGGGAGCCACAGATACGCAGTATTTT

D gene: -
V gene: TRBV7-9
clone size: many
J gene: TRBJ2-7
CDR3 protein: CASSLEGAATSYEQYF
CDR3 DNA: TGTGCCAGCAGCTTAGAAGGGGCCGCGACCTCCTACGAGCAGTACTTC

D gene: -
V gene: TRBV27
clone size: -
J gene: TRBJ2-2
CDR3 protein: CASMYGTVGCGELFF
CDR3 DNA: TGTGCCAGCATGTACGGGACGGTGGGGTGCGGGGAGCTGTTTTTT

D gene: -
V gene: TRBV6-9
clone size: few
J gene: TRBJ2-1
CDR3 protein: CASSYFRGGNNEQFF
CDR3 DNA: TGTGCCAGCAGTTATTTTCGAGGGGGAAACAATGAGCAGTTCTTC

D gene: TRBD2
V gene: TRBV19
clone size: many
J gene: TRBJ2-4
CDR3 protein: CATTSGLAKNIQYF
CDR3 DNA: TGTGCCACAACTAGCGGTCTAGCCAAAAACATTCAGTACTTC

D gene: -
V gene: TRBV20-1
clone size: -
J gene: TRBJ1-1
CDR3 protein: CSAEDSNTEAFF
CDR3 DNA: TGCAGTGCCGAGGACAGTAACACTGAAGCTTTCTTT

D gene: -
V gene: TRBV12-3/TRBV12-4
clone size: -
J gene: TRBJ2-3
CDR3 protein: CAGSSGTDTQYF
CDR3 DNA: TGTGCCGGCAGTTCGGGCACAGATACGCAGTATTTT

D gene: -
V gene: TRBV6-1
clone size: medium-sized
J gene: TRBJ2-7
CDR3 protein: CASSAGATDYEQYF
CDR3 DNA: TGTGCCAGCAGTGCGGGCGCAACCGACTACGAGCAGTACTTC